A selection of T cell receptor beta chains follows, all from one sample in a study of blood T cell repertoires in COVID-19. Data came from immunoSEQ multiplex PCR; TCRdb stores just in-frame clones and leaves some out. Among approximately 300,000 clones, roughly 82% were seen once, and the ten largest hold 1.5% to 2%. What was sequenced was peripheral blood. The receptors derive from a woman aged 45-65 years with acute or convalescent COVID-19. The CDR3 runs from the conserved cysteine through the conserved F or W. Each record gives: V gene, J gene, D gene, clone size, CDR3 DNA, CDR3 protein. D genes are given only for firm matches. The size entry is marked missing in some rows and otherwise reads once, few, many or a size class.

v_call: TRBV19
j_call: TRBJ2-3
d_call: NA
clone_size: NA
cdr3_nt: TGTGCCAGTAAGAGCCAGGGGTATCGTGGAGATACGCAGTATTTT
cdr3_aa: CASKSQGYRGDTQYF

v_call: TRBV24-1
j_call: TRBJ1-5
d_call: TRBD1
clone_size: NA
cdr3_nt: TGTGCCACCAGCAGAGGGACAGGAGATCAGCCCCAGCATTTT
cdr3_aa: CATSRGTGDQPQHF

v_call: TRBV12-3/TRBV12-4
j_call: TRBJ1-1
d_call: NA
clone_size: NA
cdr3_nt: TGTGCCAGCAGCCCAACACAGTACCAAGCTTTCTTT
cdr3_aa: CASSPTQYQAFF

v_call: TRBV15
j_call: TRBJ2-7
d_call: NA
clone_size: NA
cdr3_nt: TGTGCCACCAGCAGAGATAGACAGCCATCCTACGAGCAGTACTTC
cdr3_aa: CATSRDRQPSYEQYF

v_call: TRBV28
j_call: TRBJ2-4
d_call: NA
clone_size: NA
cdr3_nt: TGTGCCAGCACTTCCGGAGCCGTAGCCAAAAACATTCAGTACTTC
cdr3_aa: CASTSGAVAKNIQYF

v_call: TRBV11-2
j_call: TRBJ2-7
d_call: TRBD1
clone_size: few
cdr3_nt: TGTGCCAGCAGCTTGCCCGGGACAGGGGCCCACGAGCAGTACTTC
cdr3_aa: CASSLPGTGAHEQYF

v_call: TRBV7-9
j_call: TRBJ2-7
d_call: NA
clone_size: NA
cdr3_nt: TGTGCCAGCAGCCTGGACTCTACCTCCTACGAGCAGTACTTC
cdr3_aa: CASSLDSTSYEQYF

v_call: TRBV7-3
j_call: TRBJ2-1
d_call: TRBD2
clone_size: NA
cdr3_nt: TGTGCCAGCAGCTTAGCGGGAGCAGGCTACAATGAGCAGTTCTTC
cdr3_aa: CASSLAGAGYNEQFF

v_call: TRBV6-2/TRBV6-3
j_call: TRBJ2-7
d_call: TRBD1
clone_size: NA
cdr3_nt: TGTGCCAGCAGTCGCCACCCGGGACAGGGCCGCGAGCAGTACTTC
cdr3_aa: CASSRHPGQGREQYF

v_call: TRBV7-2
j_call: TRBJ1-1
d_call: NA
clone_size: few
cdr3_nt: TGTGCCAGCAGCTTAGTTCAGGACTCTGAAGCTTTCTTT
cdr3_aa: CASSLVQDSEAFF

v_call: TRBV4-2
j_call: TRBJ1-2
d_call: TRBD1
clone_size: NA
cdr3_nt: TGTGCCAGCAGCCAAGATTGGGCTCAGGGGGCGAGACGAGGCTACACCTTC
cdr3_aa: CASSQDWAQGARRGYTF

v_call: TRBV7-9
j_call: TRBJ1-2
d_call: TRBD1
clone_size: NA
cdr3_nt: TGTGCCAGCAGCCCCCCTTTTTTTCAGGGGGCGGCTAACTATGGCTACACCTTC
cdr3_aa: CASSPPFFQGAANYGYTF

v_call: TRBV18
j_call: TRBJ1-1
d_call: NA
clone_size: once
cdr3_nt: TGTGCCAGCTCAACGACAGGGAACACTGAAGCTTTCTTT
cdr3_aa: CASSTTGNTEAFF

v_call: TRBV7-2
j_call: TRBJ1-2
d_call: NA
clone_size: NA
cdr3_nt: TGTGCCAGCAGCCGGGGGAGGAGTGAGGGCTACACCTTC
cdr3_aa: CASSRGRSEGYTF

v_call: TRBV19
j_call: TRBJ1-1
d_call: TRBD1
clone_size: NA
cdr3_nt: TGTGCCAGTAGCCCGACAGGGGGTATCGCTGAAGCTTTCTTT
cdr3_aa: CASSPTGGIAEAFF

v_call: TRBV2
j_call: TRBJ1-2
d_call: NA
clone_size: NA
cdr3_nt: TGTGCCAGCAGGCGGGGGGACGGCTACACCTTC
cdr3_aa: CASRRGDGYTF

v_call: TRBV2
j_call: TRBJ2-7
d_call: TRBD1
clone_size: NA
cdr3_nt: TGTGCCAGCAGTGGACAGGGCTCGAGATACGAGCAGTACTTC
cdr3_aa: CASSGQGSRYEQYF

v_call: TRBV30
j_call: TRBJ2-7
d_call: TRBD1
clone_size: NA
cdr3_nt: TGTGCCTGGACTATAGGGACAGGGCTCTCCTACGAGCAGTACTTC
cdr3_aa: CAWTIGTGLSYEQYF

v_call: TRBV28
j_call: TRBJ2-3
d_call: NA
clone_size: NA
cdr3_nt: TGTGCCAGCAGTTTAAGGGGGGATACGCAGTATTTT
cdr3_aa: CASSLRGDTQYF

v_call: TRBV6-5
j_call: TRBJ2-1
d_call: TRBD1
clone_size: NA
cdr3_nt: TGTGCCAGCAGCACGGGACAGGGGGGGAGCAATGAGCAGTTCTTC
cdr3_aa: CASSTGQGGSNEQFF

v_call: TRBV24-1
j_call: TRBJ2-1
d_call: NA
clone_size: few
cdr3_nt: TGTGCCACCAGTGATCCTTGGAAGGGGTTAGTGGGTGAGCAGTTCTTC
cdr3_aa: CATSDPWKGLVGEQFF

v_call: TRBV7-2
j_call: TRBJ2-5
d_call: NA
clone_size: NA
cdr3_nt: TGTGCCAGCAGCCAACTAGAGCAAGAGACCCAGTACTTC
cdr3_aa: CASSQLEQETQYF

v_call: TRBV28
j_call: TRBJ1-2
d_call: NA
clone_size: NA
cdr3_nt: TGTGCCAGCAGTTTCCTCGGACAAAATGGCTACACCTTC
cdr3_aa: CASSFLGQNGYTF

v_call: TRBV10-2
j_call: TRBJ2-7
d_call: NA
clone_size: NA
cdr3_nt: TGCGCCAGCAGTGAGTCGGCGGGATGGACCTACGAGCAGTACTTC
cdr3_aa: CASSESAGWTYEQYF

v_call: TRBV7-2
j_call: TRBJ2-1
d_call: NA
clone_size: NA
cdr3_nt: TGTGCCAGCAGCCCTCTGAGGGAGGTCCGTAAAAATGAGCAGTTCTTC
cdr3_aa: CASSPLREVRKNEQFF

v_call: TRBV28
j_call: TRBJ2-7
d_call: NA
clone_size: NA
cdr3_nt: TGTGCCAGCAGTTTAGAAGCTTACGAGCAGTACTTC
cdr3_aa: CASSLEAYEQYF

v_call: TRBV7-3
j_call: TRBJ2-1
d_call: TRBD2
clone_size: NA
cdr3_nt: TGTGCCAGCAGCCCCACGGGAGGGACCTACAATGAGCAGTTCTTC
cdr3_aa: CASSPTGGTYNEQFF

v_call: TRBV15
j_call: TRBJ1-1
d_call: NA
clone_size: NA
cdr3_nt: TGTGCCACCAGCACAGGGAACACTGAAGCTTTCTTT
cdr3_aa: CATSTGNTEAFF

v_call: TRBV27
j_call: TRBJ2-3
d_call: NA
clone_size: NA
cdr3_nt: TGTGCCAGCAGGGAGACTTGGGCGGGCGCAGATACGCAGTATTTT
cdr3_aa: CASRETWAGADTQYF

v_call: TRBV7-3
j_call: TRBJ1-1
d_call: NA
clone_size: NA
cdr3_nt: TGTGCCAGCAGCTTATCGGGACATAGGAACACTGAAGCTTTCTTT
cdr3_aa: CASSLSGHRNTEAFF

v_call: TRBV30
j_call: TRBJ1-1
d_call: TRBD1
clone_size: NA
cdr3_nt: TGTGCCTGGAGTCCTCAGACAGGGTTAGAAGCTTTCTTT
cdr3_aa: CAWSPQTGLEAFF

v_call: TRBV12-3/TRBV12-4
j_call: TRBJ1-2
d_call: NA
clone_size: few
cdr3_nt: TGTGCCAGCAGTTTTACAGGGAACTATGGCTACACCTTC
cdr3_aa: CASSFTGNYGYTF

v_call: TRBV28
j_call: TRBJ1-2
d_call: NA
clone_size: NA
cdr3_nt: TGTGCCAGCAGTTTAATTGCCAGAACCTATGGCTACACCTTC
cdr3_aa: CASSLIARTYGYTF

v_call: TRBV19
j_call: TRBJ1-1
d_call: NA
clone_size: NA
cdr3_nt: TGTGCCAGTAGTATGGTACGAACAATGAACACTGAAGCTTTCTTT
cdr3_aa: CASSMVRTMNTEAFF

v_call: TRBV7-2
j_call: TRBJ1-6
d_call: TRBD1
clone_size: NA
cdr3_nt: TGTGCCAGCAGCCCCCCGGACAGGGATAATTCACCCCTCCACTTT
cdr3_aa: CASSPPDRDNSPLHF

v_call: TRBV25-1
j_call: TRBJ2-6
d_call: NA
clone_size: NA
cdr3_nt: TGTGCCAGCAGTGCGAGAGTTGGGGCCAACGTCCTGACTTTC
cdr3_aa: CASSARVGANVLTF

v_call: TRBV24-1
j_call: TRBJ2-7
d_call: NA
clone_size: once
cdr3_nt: TGTGCCACCAGTAACGCAGGGGGAGGCTACGAGCAGTACTTC
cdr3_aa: CATSNAGGGYEQYF

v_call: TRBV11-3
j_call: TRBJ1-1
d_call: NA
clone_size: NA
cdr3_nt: TGTGCCAGCAGCTTAGGCCCGGACACTGAAGCTTTCTTT
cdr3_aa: CASSLGPDTEAFF

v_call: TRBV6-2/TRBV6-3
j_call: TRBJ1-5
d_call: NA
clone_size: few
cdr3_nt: TGTGCCAGCAGTTACCCCGGTAGCAATCAGCCCCAGCATTTT
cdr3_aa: CASSYPGSNQPQHF

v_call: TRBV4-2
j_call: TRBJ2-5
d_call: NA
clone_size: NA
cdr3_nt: TGTGCCAGCAGCCAAGGTCAGGGGGAGACCCAGTACTTC
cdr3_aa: CASSQGQGETQYF

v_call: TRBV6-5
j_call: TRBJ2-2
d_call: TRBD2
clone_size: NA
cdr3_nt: TGTGCCAGCAGCGCCCTAGCGGGGGCCACCGGGGAGCTGTTTTTT
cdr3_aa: CASSALAGATGELFF

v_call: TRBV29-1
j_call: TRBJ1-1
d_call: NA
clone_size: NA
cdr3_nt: TGCAGCGTTGTACGGGGTAGTGGCACTGAAGCTTTCTTT
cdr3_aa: CSVVRGSGTEAFF

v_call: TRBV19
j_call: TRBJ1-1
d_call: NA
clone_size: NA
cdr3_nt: TGTGCCAGTAGTATAGGCGGGTTCACTGAAGCTTTCTTT
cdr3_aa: CASSIGGFTEAFF

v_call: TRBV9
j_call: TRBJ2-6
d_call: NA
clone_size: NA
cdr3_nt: TGTGCCAGCAGCGACCACCAGGGGGGCTCCGCCCTCTCTGGGGCCAACGTCCTGACTTTC
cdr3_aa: CASSDHQGGSALSGANVLTF

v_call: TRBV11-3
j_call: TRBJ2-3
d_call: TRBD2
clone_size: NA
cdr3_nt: TGTGCCAGCAGCGCCGGGACTAGCGGTAGCACAGATACGCAGTATTTT
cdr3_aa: CASSAGTSGSTDTQYF

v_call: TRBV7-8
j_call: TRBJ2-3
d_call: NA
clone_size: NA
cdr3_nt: TGTGCCAGCAGCCCGTTATGGGCTTCTAGCACAGATACGCAGTATTTT
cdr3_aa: CASSPLWASSTDTQYF

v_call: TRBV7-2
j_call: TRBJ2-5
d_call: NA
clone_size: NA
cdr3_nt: TGTGCCAGCAGCTTTGTGTACAGTGGGGAGACCCAGTACTTC
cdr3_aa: CASSFVYSGETQYF

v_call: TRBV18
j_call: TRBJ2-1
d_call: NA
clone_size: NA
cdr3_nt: TGTGCCAGCTCACCACAAGGGGGATACAATGAGCAGTTCTTC
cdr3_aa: CASSPQGGYNEQFF

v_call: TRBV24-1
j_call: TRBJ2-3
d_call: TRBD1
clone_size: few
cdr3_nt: TGTGCCACCAGCGGACAGGCGAGGGCAGATACGCAGTATTTT
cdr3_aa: CATSGQARADTQYF

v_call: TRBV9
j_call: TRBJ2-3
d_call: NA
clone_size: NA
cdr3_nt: TGTGCCAGCAGCGAAGAGCCTAGCACAGATACGCAGTATTTT
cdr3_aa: CASSEEPSTDTQYF

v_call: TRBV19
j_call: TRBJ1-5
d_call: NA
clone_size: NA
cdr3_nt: TGTGCCAGCCGCCGGGGTGGTAGTCAGCCCCAGCATTTT
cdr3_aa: CASRRGGSQPQHF

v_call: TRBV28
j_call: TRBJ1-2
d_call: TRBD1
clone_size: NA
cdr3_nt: TGTGCCAGCAGTGCCCCTAGACAGGGGGCGAACGGCTACACCTTC
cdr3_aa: CASSAPRQGANGYTF

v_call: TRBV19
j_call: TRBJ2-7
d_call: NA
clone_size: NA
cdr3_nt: TGTGCCAGTAGTATAGTTGGAGGGAGCTCCTACGAGCAGTACTTC
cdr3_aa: CASSIVGGSSYEQYF

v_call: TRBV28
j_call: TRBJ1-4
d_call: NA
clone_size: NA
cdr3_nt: TGTGCCAGCACCACCCTCGTAGGGGGAACTAATGAAAAACTGTTTTTT
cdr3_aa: CASTTLVGGTNEKLFF

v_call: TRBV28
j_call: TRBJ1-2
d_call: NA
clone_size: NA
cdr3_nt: TGTGCCGTAGAAGTTAACTATGGCTACACCTTC
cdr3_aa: CAVEVNYGYTF